This T cell receptor (beta chain) emerged from a study of early stage breast cancer tumors. Study-level points and caveats: Commonly generated sequences made up most enriched TCRB sequences shared between patients.

The table came from immunoSEQ multiplex PCR; TCRdb's copy has only in-frame clones and leaves some out. Of about 72,000 clones in the sample, 65% to 85% were seen once. A note on this clone: Its antigen is still unknown.

V dropped 3 bases and J dropped 6; count of bases not matched to a gene: 8. The CDR3 is made up of 16 amino acids. In germline, CDR1 is MNHNS, CDR2 SASEGT. The clonotype was recovered from a person aged 60 to 70 with breast cancer. This chain links TRBV6-1 with TRBJ2-2; TRBD2 agrees at 9 bases. Sequenced sample: blood. The CDR3 DNA reads as TGTGCCAGCAGTGACCTCCCAGGCGGGGGGGCCGGGGAGCTGTTTTTT. It codes for CASSDLPGGGAGELFF.